This T cell receptor (beta chain) was identified during a study of CD8 T cells in Susac syndrome (dated 2019 in TCRdb). As for the study more broadly: Among the Susac syndrome patients who were sequenced, clinically active disease was present in six and clinical remission was observed in fewer than 10. At the time of blood withdrawal, Susac syndrome patients were either therapy-naive, taking corticosteroids (with some also receiving IVIg), or on IVIg alone. Whether CD8+ T cell activation and differentiation in Susac syndrome was antigen driven was tested using repertoire sequencing. The study compared CD8+ T cell repertoire clonality among 12 healthy donors, 14 Susac syndrome patients and around 16 multiple sclerosis patients.

High-throughput TCR beta sequencing profiled peripheral blood CD8+ and CD4+ T cells from healthy donors, Susac syndrome patients and multiple sclerosis patients. Recently defined diagnostic criteria for definite or probable disease were met by the Susac syndrome patients. Bulk CD8+ and CD4+ T cells were purified magnetically by negative isolation, whereas CD8+ TEMRA cells were enriched by FACS. Blood was drawn into EDTA tubes, processed within 24 hours, and PBMCs were isolated by density gradient centrifugation. PBMCs intended for TCR sequencing were cryopreserved in liquid nitrogen and thawed later in a water bath at 37 degrees C. Purity of sorted or isolated CD4+, CD8+ and CD8+ TEMRA cells was at least 90%. The CDR3 spans 15 residues, from the cysteine through the phenylalanine. This entry keeps only the CDR3 DNA: 45 bases, framed from base 1. V and J lose 6 bases and 0 bases, and a span of 12 bases separates them. For CDR1 and CDR2, the germline V gene (reference sequence) lists LNHDA and SQIVND.

RNA was extracted using the RNeasy kit, and about 0.5 to 1 microgram was reverse transcribed with random hexamers. The immunoSEQ multiplex PCR assay, which covers 54 Vbeta and 13 Jbeta segments, was used to amplify TCR beta CDR3 regions. PCR amplification bias was corrected by using a synthetic template baseline for primer optimization and computational correction. From the authors' description of their analysis: Reads were annotated to V, D and J genes according to IMGT and were analyzed with immunoSEQ Analyzer, with only productive sequences retained. To calculate clonality, Shannon entropy was normalized by log2 of the number of productive unique sequences and then subtracted from one. For each patient and control, public and private clones were evaluated among the 100 most prevalent clones. Clones were defined as Susac-specific when absent from the healthy and MS cohorts, from approximately 1,100 published viral clones and from other ImmuneACCESS disease sequences. TCRdb ran its own pipeline on the public reads, namely fastp trimming at Q25 and MiXCR clone calling, and kept in-frame beta chains. Entries are consolidated by CDR3 protein sequence, retaining the most common genes and DNA. TCRdb, not the authors, supplied the V and J calls. The sample table lists about 120,000 distinct CDR3 sequences, 90% to 95% of them with a count of one. The ten biggest clones cover more than 0.25% of the sample.

On the study overall, not on this receptor specifically: In the total CD8+ and CD8+ TEMRA repertoires, about 16 and five Susac-specific public clones, respectively, were identified. Susac syndrome CD8+ repertoires showed clonal expansion, highest in CD8+ TEMRA cells and greater in clinically active than remitting patients. The number of individuals in the TCR sequencing and HLA analysis was recognized as being relatively small.

With respect to this clonotype: Its recognized antigen is unknown. Base qualities are missing; no much larger clone stands one base away.

The chain was built from TRBV19 and TRBJ1-5; no D gene call is confident. The sample comprised CD8+ T cells from PBMCs. The origin of this receptor is a human donor with Susac syndrome. The nucleotide sequence reads TGTGCCAGTAGGAGCTCGTTCGGTAGCAATCAGCCCCAGCATTTT. This codes for CASRSSFGSNQPQHF. When the CDR3 is completed using the reference TRBV19 and TRBJ1-5 genes on either side, the full variable domain is DGGITQSPKYLFRKEGQNVTLSCEQNLNHDAMYWYRQDPGQGLRLIYYSQIVNDFQKGDIAEGYSVSREKKESFPLTVTSAQKNPTAFYLCASRSSFGSNQPQHFGDGTRLSIL.